The 21 T cell receptor beta chains presented below share a single source sample, sequenced in a study of shared clonotypes between healthy human individuals (dated by TCRdb to the early 2020s). Libraries were constructed by the immunoSEQ multiplex PCR assay. TCRdb's version of the immuneACCESS table is confined to in-frame rearrangements and falls short of the full clone set. An unresolved V gene accounts for under half of the shortfall where checked; the remainder is of unknown origin. The sample yields roughly 2.2 million clones; around 93% were counted once. About 0.41% of the sample is held by the ten biggest clonotypes. Input material: naive CD4+ T cells from PBMCs. The cell subset or site tag for this specimen amounts to: CD45RA+ positively selected. These receptors were collected from a man between 18 and 35 years old in good health. Some clones in this sample may be carry-over from other donors' samples.

The chain recombines TRBV6-5 with TRBJ1-5; D uncertain. Germline CDR1 and CDR2: MNHEY and SVGAGI. V was trimmed by 7 bases and J by 3 bases, leaving 16 bases between them. The length of the CDR3 is 15 residues. The CDR3 loop reads CASTPSAVSNQPQHF. The CDR3 DNA reads TGTGCCAGCACCCCCTCGGCGGTTTCCAATCAGCCCCAGCATTTT.

The chain uses TRBV20-1 and TRBJ2-5, with D unresolved. The germline V gene encodes CDR1 DFQATT and CDR2 SNEGSKA (reference sequence). Trimming stripped 4 bases from V and 7 bases from J, with 4 bases between. This CDR3 comprises 9 residues. This chain's CDR3 is CSATPTQYF. DNA of the CDR3: TGCAGTGCTACCCCGACCCAGTACTTC.

This clone has just one count. The V gene is TRBV5-4, the J gene TRBJ2-1; TRBD2 might be the D (5 bases). Looked up from germline, CDR1 is SGHNT and CDR2 is YYREEE (reference sequence). Trimming removed 0 bases from V and 1 base from J, with 11 bases in between. This CDR3 region has 16 residues. This CDR3 reads CASSLGPGESYNEQFF. The CDR3 region has the DNA TGTGCCAGCAGCTTGGGACCCGGGGAGTCCTACAATGAGCAGTTCTTC. Combining the CDR3 with reference TRBV5-4 and TRBJ2-1 gives the whole variable domain ETGVTQSPTHLIKTRGQQVTLRCSSQSGHNTVSWYQQALGQGPQFIFQYYREEENGRGNFPPRFSGLQFPNYSSELNVNALELDDSALYLCASSLGPGESYNEQFFGPGTRLTVL.

The V call is TRBV5-1, the J call TRBJ2-5, with D possibly being TRBD1 (6 bases). Per the germline V gene, CDR1 is SGHRS and CDR2 is YFSETQ. The CDR3 has 14 amino acids. The V end was cut by 4 bases, the J end by 4 bases, with 14 bases between. CDR3 amino acids: CASSITQGRETQYF. The CDR3 coding sequence is TGCGCCAGCAGCATCACTCAGGGGAGAGAGACCCAGTACTTC.

The rearrangement links TRBV18 to TRBJ2-1, with 7 positions matching TRBD1. The CDR3 has 15 amino acids. After removal of 3 bases from V and 3 bases from J, the junction contained 5 bases not matched to a gene. Germline V gives CDR1 KGHSH, CDR2 LQKENI. The DNA of the CDR3 is TGTGCCAGCTCACCCGGGACAGCCCTCTACAATGAGCAGTTCTTC. Encoded protein: CASSPGTALYNEQFF.

V usage is TRBV19 and J usage is TRBJ2-7, with a tentative D call TRBD2 (6 bases). The CDR3 runs to 14 residues. V was cut by 5 bases and J by 7 bases, with 18 bases left in between. The germline gives CDR1 LNHDA, CDR2 SQIVND (reference sequence). The CDR3 spells CASSVGLTFSEQYF. The CDR3 bases are TGTGCCAGTAGTGTGGGACTGACCTTTTCAGAGCAGTACTTC. Full variable domain (missing parts from reference TRBV19 and TRBJ2-7): DGGITQSPKYLFRKEGQNVTLSCEQNLNHDAMYWYRQDPGQGLRLIYYSQIVNDFQKGDIAEGYSVSREKKESFPLTVTSAQKNPTAFYLCASSVGLTFSEQYFGPGTRLTVT.

The CDR3 sequence: CASSESWGSYNQPQHF. CDR3 DNA: TGTGCCAGCAGTGAATCATGGGGGTCCTACAATCAGCCCCAGCATTTT. The chain employs TRBV25-1 and TRBJ1-5, with a possible D match to TRBD1 (5 bases). CDR1 is MGHDK, CDR2 SYGVNS, per germline. The CDR3 contains 16 residues. Trimming took off 1 base at V and 3 bases at J, with 13 bases between the two ends. Using reference TRBV25-1 and TRBJ1-5 for the parts outside the CDR3, the full variable domain is EADIYQTPRYLVIGTGKKITLECSQTMGHDKMYWYQQDPGMELHLIHYSYGVNSTEKGDLSSESTVSRIRTEHFPLTLESARPSHTSQYLCASSESWGSYNQPQHFGDGTRLSIL.

V usage is TRBV30 and J usage is TRBJ1-1; D is ambiguous. V gave up 0 bases and J gave up 0 bases, with 11 bases separating them. Germline CDR1 GTSNPN, CDR2 SVGIG (reference sequence). This CDR3 comprises 15 residues. This CDR3 reads CAWSVPGVMNTEAFF. CDR3 nucleotides: TGTGCCTGGAGTGTACCCGGGGTGATGAACACTGAAGCTTTCTTT.

Here the CDR3 reads CASSYSAGMGNTEAFF. The CDR3 DNA reads TGTGCCAGCAGTTACTCAGCAGGAATGGGGAACACTGAAGCTTTCTTT. The chain has TRBV6-5 and TRBJ1-1; D call uncertain. V was pared by 0 bases and J by 1 base, with 12 bases between. CDR1 and CDR2 (germline): MNHEY, SVGAGI. The CDR3 has 16 amino acids.

V and J are TRBV19 and TRBJ2-7; 11 nucleotides match TRBD2. After removal of 7 bases from V and 6 bases from J, the junction contained 11 bases not matched to a gene. CDR3 length: 15 residues. Per the germline V gene, CDR1 is LNHDA and CDR2 is SQIVND (reference sequence). For the CDR3, the DNA is TGTGCCAGTAAGCGTATAGCGGGAGGGCCGGCCGAGCAGTACTTC. Translating it yields CASKRIAGGPAEQYF.

Of note for this clone: The same CDR3 is also encoded by other DNA sequences in this sample. The chain links TRBV6-6 to TRBJ2-5, with D possibly being TRBD1 (6 bases). Trimming took 6 bases from V and 0 from J, leaving 8 bases between them. CDR1 and CDR2 (germline): MNHNY, SVGAGI (reference sequence). This CDR3 region has 13 residues. CDR3 region: CASSRTDQETQYF. For the CDR3, the DNA is TGTGCCAGCAGCAGGACAGACCAAGAGACCCAGTACTTC.

CDR3 DNA sequence: TGTGCCAGCAGGGAGCCGGGATCGTCGGAAAGGGTAAAACTGTTTTTT. Encoded protein: CASREPGSSERVKLFF. The V gene is TRBV2, the J gene TRBJ1-4; D is undetermined. The V end lost 6 bases, the J end lost 10 bases, and 24 bases lay between the germline ends. The CDR3 covers 16 residues. Per the germline V gene, CDR1 is SNHLY and CDR2 is FYNNEI.

This clone was seen only once. The CDR3 reads CASSAPQGAREQYF. The DNA for the CDR3 is TGTGCCAGCAGCGCGCCCCAGGGGGCGCGGGAGCAGTACTTC. The chain combines TRBV5-4 with TRBJ2-7; 8 nucleotides agree with TRBD1. Germline V gene sequence: CDR1 SGHNT, CDR2 YYREEE (reference sequence). The CDR3 covers 14 residues. V shed 4 bases and J 7 bases; nucleotides not matched to a gene: 10.

The chain uses TRBV11-1 and TRBJ2-6; the D is unclear. V dropped 1 base and J dropped 9 bases, with 7 bases sitting between them. The germline gives CDR1 SGHAT, CDR2 FQDESV (reference sequence). The CDR3 is 13 amino acids. CDR3 sequence: CASSLERNNVLTF. CDR3 sequence (DNA): TGTGCCAGCAGCTTAGAACGGAACAACGTCCTGACTTTC.

This chain connects TRBV29-1 to TRBJ2-1; D is undetermined. CDR1 is SQVTM, CDR2 ANQGSEA, per germline. This CDR3 has 11 amino acids. Trimming removed 4 bases from V and 10 bases from J, with 11 bases in between. The CDR3 region is CSVGGMREQFF. The CDR3 DNA sequence: TGCAGCGTTGGCGGTATGAGGGAGCAGTTCTTC.

Remarks on this clone: Other DNA sequences in the sample encode the same CDR3. The chain employs TRBV28 and TRBJ1-3; the D is unclear. CDR3 size: 15 residues. Germline lookup yields CDR1 MDHEN and CDR2 SYDVKM. The V and J ends lost 3 bases and 0 bases respectively, with 9 bases between them. CDR3 bases: TGTGCCAGCAGTTTCGGCGGGTACTCTGGAAACACCATATATTTT. This encodes CASSFGGYSGNTIYF.

The chain carries TRBV30 and TRBJ1-5; D is perhaps TRBD1 (5 bases). Germline loops: CDR1 GTSNPN, CDR2 SVGIG (reference sequence). This CDR3 is built from 15 residues. V was cut by 3 bases and J by 3 bases, with 15 bases left in between. CDR3 sequence (DNA): TGTGCCTGGAGAACTAATCTCAGGGCCAATCAGCCCCAGCATTTT. Protein product: CAWRTNLRANQPQHF.

This chain links TRBV19 with TRBJ1-5; D not certain. The germline V and J ends were trimmed by 5 bases and 1 base, with 9 bases remaining between them. CDR3 length equals 14 residues. CDR1 is LNHDA and CDR2 is SQIVND in the germline V gene (reference sequence). The CDR3 DNA follows: TGTGCCAGTAGTGACGGGAGAAGCAATCAGCCCCAGCATTTT. Translation gives CASSDGRSNQPQHF.

On this clone itself: Other DNA sequences within the sample encode an identical CDR3. V gene TRBV4-1 combines with J gene TRBJ2-1; D uncertain. V shed 0 bases and J shed 0 bases, with 6 bases lying between them. The V gene's germline CDR1 is MGHRA and CDR2 YSYEKL. This CDR3 spans 15 amino acids. The CDR3 is CASSQESSSYNEQFF. The CDR3 DNA follows: TGCGCCAGCAGCCAAGAGTCGAGCTCCTACAATGAGCAGTTCTTC.

The chain links TRBV4-3 to TRBJ2-1; a possible D gene is TRBD1 (5 bases). This CDR3 comprises 17 residues. Germline CDR1 LGHNA, CDR2 YSLEER. V was shortened by 0 bases and J by 0 bases, with 12 bases between the two germline ends. The CDR3 coding sequence is TGCGCCAGCAGCCAAGATTTGGTTAGGGGCTCCTACAATGAGCAGTTCTTC. This codes for CASSQDLVRGSYNEQFF.

The chain links TRBV25-1 to TRBJ2-5; the match to TRBD2 covers 8 bases. This CDR3 region has 13 residues. Germline lookup yields CDR1 MGHDK and CDR2 SYGVNS. J lost 5 bases, V lost 4 bases, and 3 bases had no gene match. The CDR3 sequence is CASSGRLAETQYF. DNA of the CDR3: TGTGCCAGCAGTGGTAGACTAGCGGAGACCCAGTACTTC.